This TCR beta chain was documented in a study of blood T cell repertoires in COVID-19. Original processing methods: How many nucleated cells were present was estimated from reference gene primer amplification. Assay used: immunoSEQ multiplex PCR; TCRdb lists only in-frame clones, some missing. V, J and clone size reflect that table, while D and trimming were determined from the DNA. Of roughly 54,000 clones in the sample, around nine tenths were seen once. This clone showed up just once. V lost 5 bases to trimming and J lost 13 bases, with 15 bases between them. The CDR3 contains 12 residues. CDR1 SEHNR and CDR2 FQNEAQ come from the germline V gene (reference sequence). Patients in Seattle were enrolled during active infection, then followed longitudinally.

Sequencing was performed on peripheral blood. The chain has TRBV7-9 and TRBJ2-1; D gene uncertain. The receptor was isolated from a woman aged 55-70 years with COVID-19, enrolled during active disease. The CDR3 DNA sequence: TGTGCCAGCAGCCCAGAAAGTCCCCCACAGTTCTTC. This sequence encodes CASSPESPPQFF.